These 20 T cell receptor beta chains came from one sample sequenced in a study of cytomegalovirus exposure and HLA in healthy donors. The PCR contained 60 Vbeta and 13 Jbeta primers. Sequenced by immunoSEQ multiplex PCR; TCRdb stores in-frame clones only, minus some. Of about 190,000 clones listed, 9.5% to 15% were seen once; the top ten hold 7.5% to 10%. Sequenced input: PBMCs. These receptor sequences come from a man aged 50 to 60 in good health and CMV-seropositive.

This clone was picked up a small number of times. The chain is built from TRBV11-1 and TRBJ2-2; a weak D match, TRBD1 (6 bases). The CDR3 is 15 residues long. CDR1 is SGHAT and CDR2 is FQDESV in the germline V gene (reference sequence). Trimming removed 3 bases from V and 6 bases from J, with 14 bases in between. CDR3 sequence reads: CASSFFPTGSGELFF. CDR3 in DNA: TGTGCCAGCAGCTTTTTTCCTACAGGGTCCGGGGAGCTGTTTTTT.

The V and J genes are TRBV6-5 and TRBJ2-5, with 9 nucleotides matching TRBD2. In germline, CDR1 is MNHEY, CDR2 SVGAGI. CDR3 size: 13 residues. V lost 6 bases, J lost 4 bases, and 3 bases stayed unmatched. CDR3 DNA sequence: TGTGCCAGCAGGCTTAGCGGGGGAGAGACCCAGTACTTC. Amino acids: CASRLSGGETQYF.

Only a few counts were recorded for this clone. The gene calls are TRBV7-9 and TRBJ2-2; a weak D match, TRBD1 (5 bases). V gave up 10 bases and J gave up 0 bases, with 12 bases separating them. Per germline, CDR1 SEHNR and CDR2 FQNEAQ (reference sequence). The CDR3 length is 14 residues. The CDR3 nucleotides are TGTGCCACCCCGGACAAGGCGAACACCGGGGAGCTGTTTTTT. Translation: CATPDKANTGELFF. The entire variable domain, with the rest obtained from reference TRBV7-9 and TRBJ2-2, is as follows: DTGVSQNPRHKITKRGQNVTFRCDPISEHNRLYWYRQTLGQGPEFLTYFQNEAQLEKSRLLSDRFSAERPKGSFSTLEIQRTEQGDSAMYLCATPDKANTGELFFGEGSRLTVL.

V is TRBV25-1 and J is TRBJ1-6, with 10 bases aligning to TRBD1. From germline, CDR1 is MGHDK and CDR2 SYGVNS. Trimming at V came to 8 bases and at J to 7 bases, leaving 11 bases not matched to a gene. CDR3 length: 16 amino acids. CDR3 residues: CASGDAGQGTNSPLHF. DNA of the CDR3: TGTGCCAGCGGGGACGCGGGACAGGGGACGAATTCACCCCTCCACTTT.

V is TRBV15 and J is TRBJ2-5; D remains ambiguous. The CDR3 is made up of 13 amino acids. The V end was cut by 1 base, the J end by 2 bases, with 5 bases between. The germline V gene has CDR1 LNHNV and CDR2 YYDKDF (reference sequence). The CDR3 here is CATSRGRQETQYF. The DNA for the CDR3 is TGTGCCACCAGCAGAGGCCGGCAAGAGACCCAGTACTTC.

The chain carries TRBV2 and TRBJ2-5; no clear D gene. The CDR3 extends over 14 amino acids. Per the germline V gene, CDR1 is SNHLY and CDR2 is FYNNEI. The V gene lost 4 bases and the J gene lost 5 bases, with 14 bases spanning the gap. The CDR3 DNA sequence: TGTGCCAGCAGTGTGACTCCTTCGTGGGAGACCCAGTACTTC. Its protein product is CASSVTPSWETQYF.

The chain joins TRBV5-1 to TRBJ1-1; 7 bases fit TRBD1. The CDR3 has 14 residues. Germline V gene sequence: CDR1 SGHRS, CDR2 YFSETQ. V lost 2 bases, J lost 0 bases, and 1 base stayed unmatched. The CDR3 bases are TGCGCCAGCAGCTTTGGACAGGTGAACACTGAAGCTTTCTTT. It encodes CASSFGQVNTEAFF.

The CDR3 sequence: CASSSGLNTGELFF. Here the CDR3 DNA reads TGTGCCAGCAGCTCGGGACTGAACACCGGGGAGCTGTTTTTT. The rearrangement links TRBV5-4 to TRBJ2-2, with a weak D call TRBD2 (6 bases). The CDR3 length is 14 residues. Germline-derived CDR1 and CDR2 are SGHNT and YYREEE (reference sequence). Trimming shortened V by 3 bases and J by 1 base, and 7 bases separated the two germline ends.

J is TRBJ2-1 and V is TRBV27; 9 bases match TRBD1. From germline, CDR1 is MNHEY and CDR2 SMNVEV (reference sequence). This CDR3 comprises 15 residues. J was trimmed by 1 base and V by 5 bases; bases with no gene match: 3. The CDR3 DNA is TGTGCCAGCAGTGCCGGGACAGGGTCCTACAATGAGCAGTTCTTC. Its protein is CASSAGTGSYNEQFF.

There are a few counts of this clone. The gene calls are TRBV7-2 and TRBJ2-4; D might be TRBD2 (6 bases). This CDR3 is built from 10 residues. The germline V gene encodes CDR1 SGHTA and CDR2 FQGNSA. CDR3 DNA sequence: TGTGGATGGGCCGGGAGCCTCCAGTACTTC. Protein product: CGWAGSLQYF. The entire variable domain, with the rest obtained from reference TRBV7-2 and TRBJ2-4, is as follows: GAGVSQSPSNKVTEKGKDVELRCDPISGHTALYWYRQSLGQGLEFLIYFQGNSAPDKSGLPSDRFSAERTGGSVSTLTIQRTQQEDSAVYLCGWAGSLQYFGAGTRLSVL.

This clone was seen a handful of times. The chain joins TRBV5-4 to TRBJ2-3; 7 bases are a match to TRBD1. With 0 bases clipped from V and 5 bases from J, the junction kept 3 bases outside the gene matches. The CDR3 totals 14 residues. The germline CDR1 and CDR2 sequences are SGHNT and YYREEE (reference sequence). The DNA of the CDR3 is TGTGCCAGCAGCTTGGACAGGGGAATAGATACGCAGTATTTT. This sequence encodes CASSLDRGIDTQYF.

This clone has more than one count but fewer than ten. The chain couples TRBV6-1 to TRBJ1-6; D is possibly TRBD1 (5 bases). V dropped 7 bases and J dropped 10 bases, with 20 bases sitting between them. CDR1 is MNHNS and CDR2 is SASEGT in the germline V gene. The CDR3 loop spans 15 amino acids. The CDR3 DNA follows: TGTGCCAGCATAGCCATAAGGCAGGGCCGATCACCCCTCCACTTT. Its protein is CASIAIRQGRSPLHF.

The J gene is TRBJ2-7, the V gene TRBV15; 8 bases line up with TRBD1. This CDR3 comprises 13 residues. Trimming at V came to 0 bases and at J to 6 bases, leaving 1 base not matched to a gene. Germline V CDR1 and CDR2: LNHNV, YYDKDF (reference sequence). The CDR3 DNA follows: TGTGCCACCAGCAGAGAAGACAGGGGCGAGCAGTACGTC. This sequence encodes CATSREDRGEQYV.

This clone was recorded once. The CDR3 loop is CASSIYRGRAGGYTF. Here the CDR3 DNA reads TGTGCCAGTAGTATTTATAGGGGGCGCGCGGGCGGCTACACCTTC. The chain is built from TRBV19 and TRBJ1-2, with 7 bases fitting TRBD1. V lost 3 bases, J lost 8 bases, and 12 bases stayed unmatched. Per the germline V gene, CDR1 is LNHDA and CDR2 is SQIVND (reference sequence). The CDR3 covers 15 residues.

The CDR3 sequence is CASNRETYEQYF. CDR3 bases: TGTGCCAGCAATCGGGAGACCTACGAGCAGTACTTC. The chain uses TRBV6-1 and TRBJ2-7; possible D gene TRBD2, 6 bases. CDR3 length: 12 residues. The V end lost 7 bases, the J end lost 2 bases, and 9 bases lay between the germline ends. Per the germline V gene, CDR1 is MNHNS and CDR2 is SASEGT.

As to this clone: The conserved closing phenylalanine or tryptophan is absent in this CDR3, likely reflecting a read error. It is unclear where the CDR3 begins or ends on the DNA, so no DNA is shown, and the CDR3 is as TCRdb lists it. Distinct nucleotide sequences in the sample also encode this CDR3. The chain joins TRBV7-9 to TRBJ1-6; the D call of TRBD1 is as the table states it, not checked on the DNA. The V gene's germline CDR1 is SEHNR and CDR2 FQNEAQ (reference sequence). The CDR3 is 17 amino acids in total, end residues counted. CDR3 region: CASSSHERTGGSSPIHL.

The genes are TRBV10-1 and TRBJ1-2; 8 bases are shared with TRBD1. This CDR3 region has 13 residues. Germline trimming cut 11 bases from V and 4 bases from J; bases unmatched to any gene: 9. Per the germline V gene, CDR1 is WNHNN and CDR2 is SYGVQD (reference sequence). The CDR3 loop is CAGDPGGVYGYTF. CDR3 nucleotide sequence: TGCGCCGGGGATCCAGGGGGCGTCTATGGCTACACCTTC.

This clone occurred a few times. The chain employs TRBV7-9 and TRBJ2-7; 7 nucleotides match TRBD2. V trimming: 10 bases; J trimming: 5 bases; junction bases outside the gene matches: 14. Germline V gives CDR1 SEHNR, CDR2 FQNEAQ (reference sequence). The CDR3 has 14 amino acids. CDR3 in DNA: TGTGCCACTAGCTTGGGGAGGGGAGGCCACGAGCAGTACTTC. Amino acids: CATSLGRGGHEQYF.

This clone appeared a few times. The chain's CDR3 is CASSLGAPQVAGANVLTF. CDR3 nucleotide sequence: TGTGCCAGCAGCTTGGGCGCGCCGCAGGTCGCCGGGGCCAACGTCCTGACTTTC. The chain joins TRBV7-2 to TRBJ2-6, with D unclear. The ends were cut back, 3 bases at V and 4 bases at J, with 19 bases in the middle. The CDR3 covers 18 residues. Germline values: CDR1 SGHTA, CDR2 FQGNSA.

V usage is TRBV5-6 and J usage is TRBJ1-1; tentative D call: TRBD1 (6 bases). Germline assignment: CDR1 SGHDT and CDR2 YYEEEE. With 1 base removed from V and 4 bases from J, the gap between germline ends came to 17 bases. This CDR3 contains 16 residues. DNA of the CDR3: TGTGCCAGCAGCTTGCCTATGGGGGGAGGGGGCACTGAAGCTTTCTTT. Its translation is CASSLPMGGGGTEAFF. The full variable domain, its missing parts supplied by reference TRBV5-6 and TRBJ1-1, is DAGVTQSPTHLIKTRGQQVTLRCSPKSGHDTVSWYQQALGQGPQFIFQYYEEEERQRGNFPDRFSGHQFPNYSSELNVNALLLGDSALYLCASSLPMGGGGTEAFFGQGTRLTVV.